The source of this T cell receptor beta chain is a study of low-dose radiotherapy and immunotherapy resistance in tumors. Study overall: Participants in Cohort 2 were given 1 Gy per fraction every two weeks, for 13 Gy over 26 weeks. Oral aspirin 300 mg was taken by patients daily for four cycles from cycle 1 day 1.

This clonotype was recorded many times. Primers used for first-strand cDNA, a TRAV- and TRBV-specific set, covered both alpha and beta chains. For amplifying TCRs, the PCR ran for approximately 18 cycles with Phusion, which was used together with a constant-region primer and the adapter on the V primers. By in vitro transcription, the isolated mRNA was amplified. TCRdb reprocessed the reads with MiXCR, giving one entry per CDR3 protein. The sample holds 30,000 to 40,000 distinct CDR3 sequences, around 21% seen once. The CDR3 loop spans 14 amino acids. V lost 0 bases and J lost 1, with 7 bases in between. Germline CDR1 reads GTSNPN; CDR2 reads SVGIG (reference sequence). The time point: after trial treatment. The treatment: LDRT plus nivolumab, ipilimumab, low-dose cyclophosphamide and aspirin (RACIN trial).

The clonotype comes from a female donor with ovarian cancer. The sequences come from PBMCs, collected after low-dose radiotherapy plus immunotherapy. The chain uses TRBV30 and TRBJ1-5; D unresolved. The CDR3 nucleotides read TGTGCCTGGAGTGTACAAAACAGCAATCAGCCCCAGCATTTT. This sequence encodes CAWSVQNSNQPQHF.